The 23 T cell receptor beta chains below come from one sample, sequenced in a study of blood T cell repertoires in COVID-19 (dated by TCRdb to the early 2020s). Library construction relied on the immunoSEQ multiplex PCR assay. The clones in this table, taken by TCRdb from immuneACCESS, are in-frame only. Not every clone is retained; where verified, under half of the shortfall comes from an unresolved V gene, and the cause of the rest is unknown. The sample contains 95,000 to 100,000 clones, almost 85% of them found a single time. Roughly 10% of the sample rests with the top ten. Sequencing used peripheral blood. The receptors stem from a man between 65 and 79 years old with acute or convalescent COVID-19.

This rearrangement joins TRBV6-6 to TRBJ1-5; D might be TRBD1 (6 bases). CDR3 length: 15 amino acids. Germline V CDR1 and CDR2: MNHNY, SVGAGI (reference sequence). The germline V and J ends were trimmed by 7 bases and 5 bases, with 18 bases remaining between them. CDR3 sequence reads: CASTQREGHDQPQHF. The CDR3 region has the DNA TGTGCCAGCACCCAGCGTGAGGGACATGATCAGCCCCAGCATTTT.

The chain uses TRBV28 and TRBJ1-1; 8 positions agree with TRBD1. Germline V gives CDR1 MDHEN, CDR2 SYDVKM. V gave up 3 bases and J gave up 0 bases; unmatched junction bases: 6. CDR3 length equals 16 residues. CDR3 residues: CASSFRRGLMNTEAFF. Written as DNA, the CDR3 is TGTGCCAGCAGTTTCCGCAGGGGGCTCATGAACACTGAAGCTTTCTTT.

The V gene is TRBV4-2, the J gene TRBJ2-2, with a possible D match to TRBD1 (6 bases). Germline loops: CDR1 LGHNA, CDR2 YNFKEQ. The CDR3 sequence is 15 residues long. Trimming shortened V by 3 bases and J by 2 bases, and 10 bases separated the two germline ends. In nucleotides, the CDR3 is TGTGCCAGCAGCCAGGGACAAACTAACACCGGGGAGCTGTTTTTT. Translating gives CASSQGQTNTGELFF.

The rearrangement links TRBV11-2 to TRBJ2-1, with unresolved D. The length of the CDR3 is 14 residues. Trimming removed 5 bases from V and 1 base from J, with 9 bases in between. Germline loops: CDR1 SGHAT, CDR2 FQNNGV. The CDR3 coding sequence is TGTGCCAGCAGCCCAGAACCGTCCTACAATGAGCAGTTCTTC. It translates to CASSPEPSYNEQFF.

The chain employs TRBV19 and TRBJ1-5; 10 nucleotides align to TRBD1. The length of the CDR3 is 15 residues. V dropped 4 bases and J dropped 3; count of bases not matched to a gene: 3. In germline, CDR1 is LNHDA, CDR2 SQIVND (reference sequence). The CDR3 sequence: CASSRQGANNQPQHF. As DNA, the CDR3 is TGTGCCAGTAGTAGACAGGGGGCCAACAATCAGCCCCAGCATTTT.

The table lists this clone with a few counts. The V gene is TRBV7-3, the J gene TRBJ2-1, with a weak D call TRBD2 (6 bases). CDR1 is SGHTA and CDR2 is FQGTGA in the germline V gene. V was clipped by 2 bases and J by 4 bases, with 18 bases between them. This CDR3 is 17 amino acids long. The CDR3 nucleotides are TGTGCCAGCAGCTTAGGTCAGCTGCGGGACCCTTACAATGAGCAGTTCTTC. Residues: CASSLGQLRDPYNEQFF.

The J gene is TRBJ1-1, the V gene TRBV28; tentatively, D is TRBD1 (6 bases). This CDR3 is built from 13 residues. V was trimmed by 8 bases and J by 6 bases, leaving 16 bases between them. From germline, CDR1 is MDHEN and CDR2 SYDVKM. The CDR3: CASPPPTGPEAFF. CDR3 nucleotide sequence: TGTGCCAGCCCCCCCCCGACAGGCCCTGAAGCTTTCTTT.

The gene calls are TRBV27 and TRBJ1-5; TRBD1 is a possible D gene (6 bases). This CDR3 has 14 amino acids. V was shortened by 6 bases and J by 4 bases, with 13 bases between the two germline ends. Germline V gene lookup returns CDR1 MNHEY and CDR2 SMNVEV (reference sequence). The CDR3 reads CASRSQGTNQPQHF. The CDR3 bases are TGTGCCAGCAGATCTCAGGGGACAAATCAGCCCCAGCATTTT.

The V call is TRBV21-1, the J call TRBJ2-7; the table's D gene call, TRBD1, was not cross checked with the DNA. TRBV21-1 is a listed pseudogene. This CDR3 region has 15 residues. Here the CDR3 reads CASSKERQDSYEQYF. CDR3 DNA: TGTGCCAGCAGCAAAGAGAGACAGGACTCCTACGAGCAGTACTTC.

This chain uses TRBV6-6 with TRBJ1-2; 11 bases align to TRBD1. Germline V gene data show CDR1 as MNHNY and CDR2 as SVGAGI (reference sequence). The CDR3 length is 15 residues. V gave up 2 bases and J gave up 4 bases; unmatched junction bases: 3. CDR3 sequence: CASSYDGQGAYGYTF. CDR3 coding DNA: TGTGCCAGCAGTTACGACGGACAGGGGGCCTATGGCTACACCTTC.

This clone was seen only once. The chain couples TRBV7-2 to TRBJ1-6; 9 bases are a match to TRBD1. The germline V gene has CDR1 SGHTA and CDR2 FQGNSA. V lost 6 bases to trimming and J lost 7 bases; unmatched junction nucleotides: 10. The CDR3 extends over 16 amino acids. CDR3 sequence reads: CASRITGGRGNSPLHF. CDR3 sequence (DNA): TGTGCCAGCAGGATTACAGGGGGCAGGGGAAATTCACCCCTCCACTTT.

The rearrangement joins TRBV13 to TRBJ2-1; D is unclear. V lost 4 bases and J 5 bases, leaving 18 bases between the germline ends. CDR1 and CDR2 (germline): PRHDT, FYEKMQ (reference sequence). The CDR3 has 16 amino acids. The CDR3 sequence is CASSSRNAGGNNEQFF. CDR3 DNA: TGTGCCAGCAGCTCCCGAAACGCAGGTGGAAACAATGAGCAGTTCTTC. Based on the CDR3 plus reference TRBV13 and TRBJ2-1, the full variable domain is AAGVIQSPRHLIKEKRETATLKCYPIPRHDTVYWYQQGPGQDPQFLISFYEKMQSDKGSIPDRFSAQQFSDYHSELNMSSLELGDSALYFCASSSRNAGGNNEQFFGPGTRLTVL.

The J gene is TRBJ1-3, the V gene TRBV3-1 (or the pseudogene TRBV3-2), with D unresolved. Trimming removed 0 bases at V and 6 bases at J, with 6 bases between. The CDR3 consists of 13 residues. Per germline, CDR1 LGHDT and CDR2 YNNKEL (reference sequence). The CDR3 loop is CASSQDSENTIYF. The CDR3 DNA follows: TGTGCCAGCAGCCAAGATAGTGAAAACACCATATATTTT.

The chain couples TRBV5-6 to TRBJ2-1; the match to TRBD2 covers 10 bases. The CDR3 is 14 amino acids. Germline trimming cut 5 bases from V and 4 bases from J; bases unmatched to any gene: 3. Germline assignment: CDR1 SGHDT and CDR2 YYEEEE. The CDR3 loop reads CASRRTSGYNEQFF. The CDR3 DNA reads TGTGCCAGCAGGCGGACTAGCGGTTACAATGAGCAGTTCTTC.

Comment on this clone: A junction boundary mismatches the germline segment, possibly from a read error. The rearrangement uses TRBV7-7 and TRBJ2-7; 7 nucleotides align to TRBD1. The CDR3 spans 13 residues. CDR1 is SSHAT and CDR2 is FNYEAQ in the germline V gene (reference sequence). This CDR3 is CASSLAGGYEQYF. Here the CDR3 DNA reads TGTGCTAGCAGCTTAGCAGGGGGCTACGAGCAGTACTTC.

The CDR3 loop reads CASRSSTDTQYF. In DNA form, the CDR3 reads TGTGCCAGCCGGAGCTCGACAGATACGCAGTATTTT. The genes are TRBV14 and TRBJ2-3; D is unresolved. This CDR3 region has 12 residues. Germline V gene sequence: CDR1 SGHDN, CDR2 FVKESK. With 8 bases removed from V and 3 bases from J, the gap between germline ends came to 9 bases.

The V call is TRBV15, the J call TRBJ2-5; no clear D. There are 14 residues in the CDR3. CDR1 LNHNV and CDR2 YYDKDF come from the germline V gene (reference sequence). V lost 0 bases and J 4 bases, leaving 9 bases between the germline ends. CDR3 sequence reads: CATSRDLGRETQYF. The DNA of the CDR3 is TGTGCCACCAGCAGAGATCTTGGCCGAGAGACCCAGTACTTC.

This clone was seen once. The chain carries TRBV28 and TRBJ1-5; no definite D call. This CDR3 spans 11 amino acids. Germline V gives CDR1 MDHEN, CDR2 SYDVKM. Trimming shortened V by 8 bases and J by 6 bases, and 8 bases separated the two germline ends. In nucleotides, the CDR3 is TGTGCCAGCCCAGATGGTCAGCCCCAGCATTTT. This encodes CASPDGQPQHF.

Notes on this clone: One end of the junction does not line up with germline, which may come from a read error. The V gene is TRBV7-7, the J gene TRBJ2-5; D is ambiguous. The CDR3 is 13 residues long. CDR1 and CDR2 (germline): SSHAT, FNYEAQ (reference sequence). The CDR3 DNA follows: TGTGCTAGCAGCTTCTGGCAGCAAGAGACCCAGTACTTC. Its protein is CASSFWQQETQYF.

This clone has a single count. The chain carries TRBV27 and TRBJ1-1, with D tentatively TRBD1 (6 bases). This CDR3 region has 13 residues. In germline, CDR1 is MNHEY, CDR2 SMNVEV (reference sequence). Trimming pared 10 bases from V and 10 bases from J, leaving 22 bases between. CDR3 loop: CATATGTPGGAFF. As DNA, the CDR3 is TGTGCCACAGCGACTGGGACACCCGGTGGAGCTTTCTTT.

V usage is TRBV6-5 and J usage is TRBJ1-5, with TRBD1 matching 8 bases. The V and J ends lost 4 bases and 8 bases, in that order; junction bases with no gene match: 4. Germline V gene data show CDR1 as MNHEY and CDR2 as SVGAGI. The CDR3 contains 13 residues. CDR3 sequence reads: CASSSDRGEPQHF. The CDR3 nucleotides are TGTGCCAGCAGTTCCGACAGGGGAGAGCCCCAGCATTTT.

This chain joins TRBV30 and TRBJ2-1, with D possibly being TRBD2 (6 bases). CDR1 GTSNPN and CDR2 SVGIG come from the germline V gene (reference sequence). The CDR3 sequence is 12 residues long. V lost 8 bases and J lost 8, with 16 bases in between. The CDR3 nucleotides read TGTGCCCGGGGGTCCGGGATACATGAGCAGTTCTTC. Translated: CARGSGIHEQFF.

The chain uses TRBV7-6 and TRBJ2-5; D is uncertain. This CDR3 contains 13 residues. V was trimmed by 4 bases and J by 4 bases, leaving 10 bases between them. Per the germline V gene, CDR1 is SGHVS and CDR2 is FNYEAQ. CDR3 nucleotide sequence: TGTGCCAGCAGCTCGACGCTAGTAGAGACCCAGTACTTC. Residues: CASSSTLVETQYF.